The subject of this entry is one T cell receptor beta chain. Its specificity is unknown. The sample is drawn from a study of tissue T cells after allogeneic stem cell transplantation. CDR1 is MNHEY and CDR2 is SVGEGT in the germline V gene. Losses at the gene ends were 0 bases for V and 0 bases for J; bases not matched to a gene: 10. The CDR3 contains 20 residues. Survey-depth TCRbeta CDR3 sequencing reported V/J genes and productive frequencies. Here immunoSEQ multiplex PCR was the method, and the copy in TCRdb shows in-frame clones only, minus some. The table lists just over 4,000 clones, 63% of them singletons. Findings and limits, study-wide: Anatomically similar tissues had similar TCR repertoires within each patient. Only a limited share of tissue TCRs appeared in blood or spleen. The patient cohort was small and clinically heterogeneous, with limited sampling depth.

The chain is built from TRBV6-2 or TRBV6-3 and TRBJ2-3; 12 bases fit TRBD2. Here the sequenced sample was tissue from the esophagus, taken at autopsy. The sequence was collected from a female donor of 60 years or more with lung cancer. This chain's CDR3 is CASSYSGLAGTSISTDTQYF. Written as DNA, the CDR3 is TGTGCCAGCAGTTACTCTGGACTAGCGGGAACCTCTATCAGCACAGATACGCAGTATTTT.